The 20 T cell receptor beta chains presented below share a single source sample, sequenced in a study of cytomegalovirus exposure and HLA in healthy donors (dated by TCRdb to 2017 to 2019). Receptor amplification or capture employed the immunoSEQ multiplex PCR assay. The multiplex PCR relied on a mix of 60 forward primers for TCR Vbeta segments and 13 reverse primers for TCR Jbeta segments. Sourced from immuneACCESS, this table was stored by TCRdb with only in-frame sequences that have V and J called. A share of the clones is absent; for the studies checked, an unresolved V gene accounts for under half, and the remainder has no known explanation. This sample comprises 95,000 to 120,000 clones, 65% to 85% of them detected only once. 2.5% of the sample lies in the top ten. The sample comprised PBMCs. All receptors derive from a woman younger than 35 in good health and CMV-seronegative.

CDR3 sequence reads: CASSLGINTGELFF. CDR3 sequence (DNA): TGTGCCAGCAGCTTAGGTATTAACACCGGGGAGCTGTTTTTT. The V gene is TRBV7-9, the J gene TRBJ2-2; D is ambiguous. CDR1 is SEHNR, CDR2 FQNEAQ, per germline (reference sequence). V lost 1 base, J lost 2 bases, and 5 bases lay in between. The CDR3 covers 14 residues.

This clone has just one count. The rearrangement joins TRBV6-1 to TRBJ1-1; D not resolved. The V end was cut by 2 bases, the J end by 4 bases, with 8 bases between. This CDR3 has 13 residues. Looked up from germline, CDR1 is MNHNS and CDR2 is SASEGT. In DNA form, the CDR3 reads TGTGCCAGCAGTGAATCGGTTGGCACTGAAGCTTTCTTT. Its translation: CASSESVGTEAFF.

The chain carries TRBV6-5 and TRBJ1-1; the D gene is possibly TRBD1 (6 bases). The germline V gene has CDR1 MNHEY and CDR2 SVGAGI. Trimming cost V 6 bases and J 1 base, with 12 bases left between them. The CDR3 length is 14 residues. The CDR3 sequence is CASSPDRKNTEAFF. CDR3 nucleotides: TGTGCCAGCAGCCCGGACAGAAAGAACACTGAAGCTTTCTTT.

This clone has a single count. V is TRBV30 and J is TRBJ1-2; no reliable D call. This CDR3 spans 13 amino acids. Germline V CDR1 and CDR2: GTSNPN, SVGIG (reference sequence). CDR3 coding DNA: TGTGCGACACCGAGGGAGCGCAACTATGGCTACACCTTC. Residues: CATPRERNYGYTF.

The V call is TRBV11-2, the J call TRBJ2-7; D uncertain. Deletions cut 6 bases from V and 2 bases from J, with 14 bases between. Germline V lookup: CDR1 SGHAT, CDR2 FQNNGV. The CDR3 runs 14 residues. Here the CDR3 reads CASSIRGRTYEQYF. Here the CDR3 DNA reads TGTGCCAGCAGTATCCGTGGCAGGACCTACGAGCAGTACTTC.

The chain employs TRBV10-3 and TRBJ2-7; tentatively, D is TRBD1 (6 bases). Between the trimmed V and J ends, which lost 9 bases and 2 bases, there was a span of 14 bases. From germline, CDR1 is ENHRY and CDR2 SYGVKD. The CDR3 contains 13 residues. CDR3 sequence: CAITRDIAYEQYF. As DNA, the CDR3 is TGTGCCATAACCCGGGACATAGCCTACGAGCAGTACTTC.

This chain links TRBV7-9 with TRBJ2-4, with 7 bases lining up with TRBD2. Trimming cost V 5 bases and J 5 bases; bases outside gene matches: 12. Germline loops: CDR1 SEHNR, CDR2 FQNEAQ (reference sequence). This CDR3 is built from 16 residues. The CDR3 nucleotides read TGTGCCAGCAGCCCGATACGGGGGGACGCGGAAAACATTCAGTACTTC. It specifies CASSPIRGDAENIQYF.

This clone was counted only a few times. This sample also contains other DNA sequences that code for the same CDR3. This chain links TRBV29-1 with TRBJ2-2; D perhaps matches TRBD2 (5 bases). Per the germline V gene, CDR1 is SQVTM and CDR2 is ANQGSEA. There are 14 residues in the CDR3. V was trimmed by 3 bases and J by 1 base, leaving 9 bases between them. Written as DNA, the CDR3 is TGCAGCGTTGACCGAGGAGGGAACACCGGGGAGCTGTTTTTT. This gives the protein CSVDRGGNTGELFF.

The sample holds one count of this clone. The chain couples TRBV11-2 to TRBJ1-5; tentatively, D is TRBD1 (5 bases). This CDR3 has 14 residues. V was trimmed by 5 bases and J by 3 bases, leaving 11 bases between them. CDR1 and CDR2 (germline): SGHAT, FQNNGV. CDR3 nucleotides: TGTGCCAGCAGCATTGACAGTCTCAATCAGCCCCAGCATTTT. As protein: CASSIDSLNQPQHF.

The CDR3, as DNA: TGTGCCAGCAGCTTGGGTCCGTGGAGCTCTGGAAACACCATATATTTT. Its protein is CASSLGPWSSGNTIYF. The V gene is TRBV7-9, the J gene TRBJ1-3, with no clear D. Trimming took 3 bases from V and 0 from J, leaving 12 bases between them. The length of the CDR3 is 16 residues. Germline V gene lookup returns CDR1 SEHNR and CDR2 FQNEAQ (reference sequence).

The V call is TRBV6-1, the J call TRBJ1-3, with TRBD1 matching 8 bases. The last part of the DNA fits TRBJ2-2 better; the J call may be wrong. The CDR3 sequence is 15 residues long. Germline V gene data show CDR1 as MNHNS and CDR2 as SASEGT. The CDR3 bases are TGTGCCAGCAGTATTGGACAGGGGAACACCGGGGAGCTGTTTTTT. Amino acid sequence: CASSIGQGNTGELFF.

A few counts support this clone. This rearrangement joins TRBV4-1 to TRBJ1-2; 9 bases fit TRBD1. CDR1 is MGHRA and CDR2 is YSYEKL in the germline V gene. CDR3 length: 14 residues. After removal of 0 bases from V and 8 bases from J, the junction contained 4 bases not matched to a gene. The CDR3 DNA follows: TGCGCCAGCAGCCAAGATGACAGGGGGATCGGCTACACCTTC. Residues: CASSQDDRGIGYTF.

J is TRBJ1-1 and V is TRBV6-5; maybe TRBD1 (6 bases). CDR3 length: 16 amino acids. V lost 0 bases to trimming and J lost 0 bases, with 11 bases between them. Germline-derived CDR1 and CDR2 are MNHEY and SVGAGI. This chain's CDR3 is CASSYSIQGMNTEAFF. CDR3 sequence (DNA): TGTGCCAGCAGTTACTCGATTCAGGGGATGAACACTGAAGCTTTCTTT.

The sample holds one count of this clone. J is TRBJ1-1 and V is TRBV19; no firm D call. The CDR3 consists of 13 residues. Germline V gene sequence: CDR1 LNHDA, CDR2 SQIVND (reference sequence). Trimming stripped 9 bases from V and 0 bases from J, with 11 bases between. The CDR3 DNA sequence: TGTGCCAGCGCTCCTATCATGAACACTGAAGCTTTCTTT. This gives the protein CASAPIMNTEAFF.

V and J are TRBV6-1 and TRBJ2-7, with 8 bases matching TRBD2. The CDR3 length is 16 residues. Trimming at V came to 1 base and at J to 3 bases, leaving 8 bases not matched to a gene. Germline loops: CDR1 MNHNS, CDR2 SASEGT. Here the CDR3 DNA reads TGTGCCAGCAGTGAAGATAATACTAGCGGCAACTACGAGCAGTACTTC. Amino acids: CASSEDNTSGNYEQYF.

The rearrangement uses TRBV7-2 and TRBJ2-2, with 7 bases matching TRBD1. Germline V gene data show CDR1 as SGHTA and CDR2 as FQGNSA. CDR3 size: 16 residues. V trimming: 3 bases; J trimming: 1 base; junction bases outside the gene matches: 5. CDR3 sequence: CASSLSGTVNTGELFF. The CDR3 DNA reads as TGTGCCAGCAGCTTGTCCGGGACAGTGAACACCGGGGAGCTGTTTTTT.

A few counts support this clone. The chain joins TRBV6-5 to TRBJ2-7, with 8 bases that match TRBD1. The CDR3 has 14 residues. With V trimmed by 8 bases and J by 6 bases, 12 bases remained unmatched. Germline V gives CDR1 MNHEY, CDR2 SVGAGI. The CDR3 region is CASQGAYDRAEQYF. The CDR3 nucleotides read TGTGCCAGCCAGGGGGCCTACGACCGCGCCGAGCAGTACTTC.

The genes are TRBV30 and TRBJ1-2, with D uncertain. Trimming stripped 2 bases from V and 4 bases from J, with 14 bases between. This CDR3 spans 14 amino acids. Germline loops: CDR1 GTSNPN, CDR2 SVGIG (reference sequence). CDR3 in DNA: TGTGCCTGGAGTAGCGGGGTGTTTGGCTATGGCTACACCTTC. The encoded protein is CAWSSGVFGYGYTF.

The CDR3 reads CASSQDPAGSQETQYF. CDR3 bases: TGCGCCAGCAGCCAAGATCCCGCAGGGTCCCAGGAGACCCAGTACTTC. This chain connects TRBV4-3 to TRBJ2-5; tentatively, D is TRBD1 (5 bases). The CDR3 contains 16 residues. V was pared by 0 bases and J by 5 bases, with 16 bases between. The germline gives CDR1 LGHNA, CDR2 YSLEER.

The V call is TRBV30, the J call TRBJ1-1; TRBD1 matches at 7 bases. Germline V lookup: CDR1 GTSNPN, CDR2 SVGIG (reference sequence). The CDR3 contains 15 residues. Unmatched junction bases numbered 7, after V lost 3 bases and J lost 0 bases. CDR3 residues: CAWRAYRGLNTEAFF. In DNA, the CDR3 is TGTGCCTGGAGGGCATACAGGGGACTGAACACTGAAGCTTTCTTT.